These T cell receptor beta chains were read from a single sample in a study of memory CD4+ T cells and cytomegalovirus serostatus. Generated by immunoSEQ multiplex PCR, the TCRdb table keeps only in-frame clones and is missing some. The repertoire includes some 25,000 clones, around three quarters of them detected once, and approximately 1% sits in the top ten. The sequenced sample consisted of memory CD4+ T cells from blood. These receptors all stem from an adult in good health and CMV-seronegative. The conserved cysteine and the conserved F or W are not part of the CDR3 here.

v_call cdr3_aa
TRBV2 ASRLRDNYGYT
TRBV18 ASSPPPGQGGSYEQY
TRBV18 ASSRDRKETQY
TRBV11-2 ASSFGTAGGTEAF
TRBV6-1 ASSELNTVAF
TRBV19 ASSTPTSGSSYEQY
TRBV10-1 ASSEFYDGINQPQH
TRBV6-1 ASSELERQYTDTQY
TRBV11-3 ASSLDSPSDRQGSGTEAF
TRBV28 ASSFTGGTYEQY
TRBV18 ASCWEERSEAF
TRBV18 ASSPQGPVFT
TRBV27 ASSPSPHRGTEAF
TRBV5-1 ASSSPNTDTQY
TRBV28 ASFGTGTYGYT
TRBV6-5 ASRGTGVPNSPLH
TRBV9 ASSVGGAGGTGELF
TRBV9 RAGGLYSNQPQH